This T cell receptor beta chain was sequenced in a study of blood T cell repertoires in COVID-19. Study at large: Acute-phase and convalescent COVID-19 samples originated in the United States, Italy and Spain. T cells, B-cell-depleted T cells, or PBMCs supplied cDNA or gDNA.

The trim removed 3 bases at V and 6 bases at J, leaving 3 bases unmatched. Germline V gives CDR1 MNHEY, CDR2 SVGAGI. This CDR3 has 15 amino acids. In the original workflow: Reference gene primers were amplified, and this amplification served to estimate nucleated cell counts. Generated by immunoSEQ multiplex PCR, the TCRdb table keeps only in-frame clones and is missing some. V and J calls and clone size follow that table, whereas D and trimming were derived from the DNA. The table lists about 270,000 clones, around 82% of them singletons. The chain recombines TRBV6-5 with TRBJ2-2, with 11 bases matching TRBD2. The source is a human donor in a cohort sampled during active COVID-19. The specimen sequenced was peripheral blood. The CDR3 region has the DNA TGTGCCAGCAGTTATCGGACTAGCGGGTCCGGGGAGCTGTTTTTT. It is translated as CASSYRTSGSGELFF.